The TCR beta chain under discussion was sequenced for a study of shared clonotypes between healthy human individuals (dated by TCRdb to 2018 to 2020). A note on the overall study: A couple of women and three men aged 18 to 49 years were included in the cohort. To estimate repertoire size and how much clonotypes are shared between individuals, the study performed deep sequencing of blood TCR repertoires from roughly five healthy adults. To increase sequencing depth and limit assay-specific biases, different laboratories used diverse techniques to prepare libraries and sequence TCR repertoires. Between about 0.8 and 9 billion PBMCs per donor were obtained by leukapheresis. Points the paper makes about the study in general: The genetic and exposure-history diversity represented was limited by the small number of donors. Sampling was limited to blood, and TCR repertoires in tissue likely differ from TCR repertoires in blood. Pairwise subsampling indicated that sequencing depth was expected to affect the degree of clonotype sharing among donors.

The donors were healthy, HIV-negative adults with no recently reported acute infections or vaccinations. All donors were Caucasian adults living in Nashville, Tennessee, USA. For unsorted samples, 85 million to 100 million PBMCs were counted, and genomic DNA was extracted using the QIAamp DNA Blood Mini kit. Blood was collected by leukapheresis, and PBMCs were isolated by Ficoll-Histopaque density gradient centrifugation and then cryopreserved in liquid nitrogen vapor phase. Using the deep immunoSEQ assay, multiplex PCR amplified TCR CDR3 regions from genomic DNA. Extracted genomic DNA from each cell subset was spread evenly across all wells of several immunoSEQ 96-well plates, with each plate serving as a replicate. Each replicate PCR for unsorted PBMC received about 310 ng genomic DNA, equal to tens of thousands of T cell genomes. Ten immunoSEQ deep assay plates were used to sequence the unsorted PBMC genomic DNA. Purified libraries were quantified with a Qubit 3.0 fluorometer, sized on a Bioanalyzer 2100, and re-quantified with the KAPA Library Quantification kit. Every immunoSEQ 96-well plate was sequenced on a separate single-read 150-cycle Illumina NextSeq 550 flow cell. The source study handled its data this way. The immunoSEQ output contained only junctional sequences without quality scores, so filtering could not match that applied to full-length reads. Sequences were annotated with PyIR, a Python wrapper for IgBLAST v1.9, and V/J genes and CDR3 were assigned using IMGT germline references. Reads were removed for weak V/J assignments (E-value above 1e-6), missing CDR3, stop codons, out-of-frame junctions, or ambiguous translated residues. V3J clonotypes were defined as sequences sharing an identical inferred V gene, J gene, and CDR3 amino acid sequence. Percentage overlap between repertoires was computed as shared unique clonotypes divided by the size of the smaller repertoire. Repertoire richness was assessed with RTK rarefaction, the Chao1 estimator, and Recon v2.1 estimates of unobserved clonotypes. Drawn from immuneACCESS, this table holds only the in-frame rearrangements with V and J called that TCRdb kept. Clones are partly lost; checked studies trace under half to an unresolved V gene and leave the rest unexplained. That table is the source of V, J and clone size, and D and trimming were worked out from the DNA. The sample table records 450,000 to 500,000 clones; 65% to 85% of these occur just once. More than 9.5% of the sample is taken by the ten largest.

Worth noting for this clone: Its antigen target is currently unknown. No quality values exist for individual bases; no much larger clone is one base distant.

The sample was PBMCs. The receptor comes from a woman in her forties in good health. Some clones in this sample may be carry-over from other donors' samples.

The bases are TGCGCCAGCAGCTTAGGACAGGGACCCTACAATGAGCAGTTCTTC. Its protein is CASSLGQGPYNEQFF. The rearranged chain carries TRBV4-1 and TRBJ2-1, with 8 bases aligning to TRBD1. The CDR3 has 15 amino acids, counting the end cysteine and phenylalanine. The CDR3 DNA has 45 bases and is translated from base 1. V is cut back by 5 bases and J by 2 bases, with 5 bases in the junction unmatched. The germline V gene encodes CDR1 MGHRA and CDR2 YSYEKL.